This T cell receptor beta chain is drawn from a study of early T cells in non-severe SARS-CoV-2 infection. Across the whole study: Sequencing of unsorted whole blood was done on bulk RNA, leaving chains unpaired.

V shed 5 bases and J shed 6 bases, with 14 bases lying between them. Germline V gene sequence: CDR1 SEHNR, CDR2 FQNEAQ (reference sequence). This CDR3 is built from 13 residues. Ten or more counts support this clonotype. The TCR library protocol was used to attach unique molecular identifiers. These identifiers were attached to individual cDNA molecules. TCRdb ran MiXCR on the 5' RACE reads and lists one entry per CDR3 protein. The table has about 110,000 distinct CDR3 sequences, approximately 12% seen once. V is TRBV7-9 and J is TRBJ2-7, with D hard to call. The material sequenced was whole blood, taken at baseline. The origin of this receptor is an adult who was a healthcare worker with PCR-confirmed SARS-CoV-2 infection or an uninfected control (not recorded which). The CDR3 DNA reads as TGTGCCAGCAGCCCGCCCGGAGCCCTCGAGCAGTACTTC. Translation: CASSPPGALEQYF.